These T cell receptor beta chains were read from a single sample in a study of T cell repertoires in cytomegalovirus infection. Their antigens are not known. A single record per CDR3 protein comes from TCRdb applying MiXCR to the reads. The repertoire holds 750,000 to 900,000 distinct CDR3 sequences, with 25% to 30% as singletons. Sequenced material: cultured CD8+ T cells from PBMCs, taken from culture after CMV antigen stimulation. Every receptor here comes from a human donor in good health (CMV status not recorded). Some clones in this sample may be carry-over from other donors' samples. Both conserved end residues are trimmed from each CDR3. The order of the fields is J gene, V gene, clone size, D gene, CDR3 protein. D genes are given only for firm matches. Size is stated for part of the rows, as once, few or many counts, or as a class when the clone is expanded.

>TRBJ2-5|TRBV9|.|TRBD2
ASSSRTSGGETQY
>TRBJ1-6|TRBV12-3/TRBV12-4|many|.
ASSPFSLHSPLH
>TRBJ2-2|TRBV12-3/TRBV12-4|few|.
ASSFSKDILSATANTGELF
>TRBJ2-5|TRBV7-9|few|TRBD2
ASSPSGGGNQETQY
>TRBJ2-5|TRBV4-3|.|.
ASSQDQRETQY
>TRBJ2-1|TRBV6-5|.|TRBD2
ASSYALAGGHEQF
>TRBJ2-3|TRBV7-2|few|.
ASSLLKADTISTDTQY
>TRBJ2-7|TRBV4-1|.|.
ASSQAPSDGTYEQY
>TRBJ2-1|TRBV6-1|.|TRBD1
ASSGQGRWSYNEQF
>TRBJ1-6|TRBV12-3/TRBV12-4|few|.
ASSKGGDYNSPLH
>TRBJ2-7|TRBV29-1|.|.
SVGRDIRGTYEQY
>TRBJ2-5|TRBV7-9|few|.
ASSSPVGLETQY
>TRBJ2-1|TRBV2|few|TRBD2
ASSGVLAGGRSSYNEQF
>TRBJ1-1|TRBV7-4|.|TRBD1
ASSAPVGFRGPNTEAF
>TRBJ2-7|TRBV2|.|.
ASVLRPYEQY
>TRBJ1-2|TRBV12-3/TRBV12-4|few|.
ASSLMGESTIYT
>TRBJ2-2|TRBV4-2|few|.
ASSPRGDGELF
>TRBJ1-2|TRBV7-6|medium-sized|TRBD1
ASSSHTGDGYT
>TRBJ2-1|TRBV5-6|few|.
ASSLDAAQRLDNEQF
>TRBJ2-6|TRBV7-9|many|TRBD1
ASSSHPGQLSGANVLT
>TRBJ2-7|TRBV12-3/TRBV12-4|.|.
ASSLVLRGTRYERY
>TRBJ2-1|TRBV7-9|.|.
ASSLPGDSSYNEQF